Presented here are 30 T cell receptor beta chains from one specimen sequenced in a study of blood T cell repertoires in COVID-19. The protocol was immunoSEQ multiplex PCR, while the TCRdb copy is restricted to in-frame clones and leaves out a portion. The repertoire holds some 85,000 clones, approximately 84% seen once, with approximately 6.3% in the top ten. Sequences were obtained from peripheral blood. The receptors were gathered from a man aged 70 or older with COVID-19, enrolled during active disease.

J is TRBJ1-2 and V is TRBV6-6; 8 nucleotides line up with TRBD1. There are 12 residues in the CDR3. Germline V gene sequence: CDR1 MNHNY, CDR2 SVGAGI (reference sequence). V lost 7 bases, J lost 7 bases, and 5 bases stayed unmatched. In nucleotides, the CDR3 is TGTGCCAGCACGCTGGACAGGGCTGGCTACACCTTC. It codes for CASTLDRAGYTF.

In its sample, this clone was seen once. This rearrangement joins TRBV4-2 to TRBJ2-3; TRBD2 might be the D (5 bases). Germline V gene lookup returns CDR1 LGHNA and CDR2 YNFKEQ. The CDR3 totals 15 residues. V lost 0 bases and J 6 bases, leaving 13 bases between the germline ends. Here the CDR3 DNA reads TGTGCCAGCAGCCAAGAATTGTCGGGGAAGGATACGCAGTATTTT. Translated: CASSQELSGKDTQYF.

This clone appeared many times. The chain links TRBV27 to TRBJ2-5; D is unclear. Germline V gene data show CDR1 as MNHEY and CDR2 as SMNVEV (reference sequence). Trimming pared 4 bases from V and 0 bases from J, leaving 12 bases between. This CDR3 is 15 amino acids long. CDR3 residues: CASSSPKEYQETQYF. The CDR3 DNA is TGTGCCAGCAGTTCACCGAAGGAGTACCAAGAGACCCAGTACTTC.

This clone was observed once. The J gene is TRBJ1-4, the V gene TRBV5-1, with D perhaps TRBD1 (6 bases). Per germline, CDR1 SGHRS and CDR2 YFSETQ. V lost 4 bases, J lost 0 bases, and 13 bases lay in between. The CDR3 totals 16 residues. The CDR3 coding sequence is TGCGCCAGCAGCAGACCGACAGGAGCAACTAATGAAAAACTGTTTTTT. This gives the protein CASSRPTGATNEKLFF. Variable domain in full (rest from reference TRBV5-1 and TRBJ1-4): KAGVTQTPRYLIKTRGQQVTLSCSPISGHRSVSWYQQTPGQGLQFLFEYFSETQRNKGNFPGRFSGRQFSNSRSEMNVSTLELGDSALYLCASSRPTGATNEKLFFGSGTQLSVL.

The chain couples TRBV7-2 to TRBJ1-3; D call uncertain. The CDR3 has 14 amino acids. V gave up 8 bases and J gave up 0 bases, with 11 bases separating them. Germline values: CDR1 SGHTA, CDR2 FQGNSA. CDR3 sequence: CASRAGISGNTIYF. Here the CDR3 DNA reads TGTGCCAGCCGGGCGGGGATCTCTGGAAACACCATATATTTT.

This clone was recorded at least ten times. The V and J genes are TRBV2 and TRBJ2-7; D not resolved. This CDR3 is 12 amino acids long. CDR1 SNHLY and CDR2 FYNNEI come from the germline V gene. V shed 5 bases and J shed 3 bases, with 8 bases lying between them. CDR3 loop: CASSHNSYEQYF. As DNA, the CDR3 is TGTGCCAGCAGTCACAACAGCTACGAGCAGTACTTC.

V usage is TRBV28 and J usage is TRBJ1-5; D not certain. From germline, CDR1 is MDHEN and CDR2 SYDVKM. V gave up 1 base and J gave up 1 base, with 5 bases separating them. CDR3 length: 14 amino acids. CDR3 residues: CASSLYGSNQPQHF. The DNA for the CDR3 is TGTGCCAGCAGTTTATATGGCAGCAATCAGCCCCAGCATTTT.

V gene TRBV5-1 combines with J gene TRBJ2-7, with 8 bases aligning to TRBD1. Germline CDR1 and CDR2: SGHRS and YFSETQ. The CDR3 covers 13 residues. Trimming cost V 4 bases and J 6 bases; bases outside gene matches: 6. The CDR3 region has the DNA TGCGCCAGCAGCACAGGACAGGGTGGCGAGCAGTACTTC. Translated, it gives CASSTGQGGEQYF.

The chain has TRBV5-1 and TRBJ1-1, with D unresolved. V was trimmed by 1 base and J by 0 bases, leaving 10 bases between them. This CDR3 is built from 15 residues. Germline CDR1 SGHRS, CDR2 YFSETQ. The CDR3, as DNA: TGCGCCAGCAGCTTGATCGGCGGGGTGAACACTGAAGCTTTCTTT. Amino acid sequence: CASSLIGGVNTEAFF.

V usage is TRBV5-5 and J usage is TRBJ2-5, with TRBD2 matching 9 bases. This CDR3 contains 16 residues. The germline CDR1 and CDR2 sequences are SGHKS and YYEKEE (reference sequence). V shed 0 bases, J shed 2 bases, and the junction held 5 bases outside the gene matches. Here the CDR3 reads CASSLGVAGGQETQYF. The CDR3 DNA sequence: TGTGCCAGCAGCTTGGGGGTTGCGGGAGGGCAAGAGACCCAGTACTTC.

The chain uses TRBV10-3 and TRBJ1-1; no clear D. This CDR3 is built from 13 residues. V gave up 2 bases and J gave up 3 bases, with 7 bases separating them. The germline gives CDR1 ENHRY, CDR2 SYGVKD. CDR3 amino acids: CAISEARDTEAFF. CDR3 sequence (DNA): TGTGCCATCAGTGAGGCGCGGGACACTGAAGCTTTCTTT.

This clone was recorded only once. This chain joins TRBV6-2 or TRBV6-3 and TRBJ2-1, with D maybe TRBD2 (5 bases). V was pared by 2 bases and J by 6 bases, with 11 bases between. Germline-derived CDR1 and CDR2 are MNHEY and SVGEGT. This CDR3 has 14 residues. The CDR3 region has the DNA TGTGCCAGCAGTTACGGTGGGAGAGTCAATGAGCAGTTCTTC. Translating gives CASSYGGRVNEQFF.

The rearrangement joins TRBV5-6 to TRBJ1-6; no reliable D call. CDR3 length: 14 residues. V gave up 2 bases and J gave up 14 bases, with 17 bases separating them. Per germline, CDR1 SGHDT and CDR2 YYEEEE. CDR3 loop: CASSLSWTDSTLHF. The CDR3 region has the DNA TGTGCCAGCAGCTTAAGCTGGACGGACTCAACCCTCCACTTT.

In this sample, this clone turned up a few times. The rearrangement links TRBV7-3 to TRBJ1-3, with 7 positions matching TRBD1. Germline assignment: CDR1 SGHTA and CDR2 FQGTGA. Trimming took 5 bases from V and 2 from J; bases not matched to a gene: 0. This CDR3 contains 13 residues. The CDR3 sequence: CASSTGAGNTIYF. In nucleotides, the CDR3 is TGTGCCAGCAGCACAGGGGCTGGAAACACCATATATTTT.

The genes are TRBV6-5 and TRBJ2-1, with D possibly TRBD1 on 6 matching bases. Trimming removed 5 bases from V and 9 bases from J, with 17 bases in between. Germline V lookup: CDR1 MNHEY, CDR2 SVGAGI. This CDR3 has 14 amino acids. Written as DNA, the CDR3 is TGTGCCAGCAGTACAGGGTTTCGGGTCTCTGAGCAGTTCTTC. This sequence encodes CASSTGFRVSEQFF.

The gene calls are TRBV28 and TRBJ1-6, with 8 bases that match TRBD1. Germline V gene sequence: CDR1 MDHEN, CDR2 SYDVKM. V lost 6 bases, J lost 7 bases, and 11 bases stayed unmatched. CDR3 length equals 16 residues. CDR3 DNA sequence: TGTGCCAGCAGATCCCATTCAGGGGGCGGAAATTCACCCCTCCACTTT. It translates to CASRSHSGGGNSPLHF.

The genes are TRBV29-1 and TRBJ2-5, with TRBD2 matching over 9 bases. The ends lost 4 bases at V and 5 bases at J; junction bases unmatched: 11. CDR1 is SQVTM, CDR2 ANQGSEA, per germline. The CDR3 has 15 residues. CDR3 coding DNA: TGCAGCGTTGGGGCTAGCGGGACTAGCCAGGAGACCCAGTACTTC. Amino acid sequence: CSVGASGTSQETQYF.

This clone was detected once. This chain links TRBV27 with TRBJ1-6, with unresolved D. This CDR3 is built from 16 residues. Trimming took off 2 bases at V and 5 bases at J, with 13 bases between the two ends. CDR1 is MNHEY and CDR2 is SMNVEV in the germline V gene (reference sequence). The CDR3 DNA reads as TGTGCCAGCAGTTTAGCGGCGCCCCCCAATAATTCACCCCTCCACTTT. Translated, it gives CASSLAAPPNNSPLHF.

J is TRBJ2-1 and V is TRBV19; D gene uncertain. Trimming cost V 5 bases and J 2 bases, with 13 bases left between them. The CDR3 runs to 15 residues. CDR1 and CDR2 from the germline V gene are LNHDA and SQIVND (reference sequence). For the CDR3, the DNA is TGTGCCAGTAGTGTTACGGGTAATACCTACAATGAGCAGTTCTTC. It is translated as CASSVTGNTYNEQFF. Variable domain in full (rest from reference TRBV19 and TRBJ2-1): DGGITQSPKYLFRKEGQNVTLSCEQNLNHDAMYWYRQDPGQGLRLIYYSQIVNDFQKGDIAEGYSVSREKKESFPLTVTSAQKNPTAFYLCASSVTGNTYNEQFFGPGTRLTVL.

The CDR3 protein is CASSPQVSNQPQHF. The CDR3 nucleotides read TGTGCCAGCAGCCCTCAGGTGTCCAATCAGCCCCAGCATTTT. This chain uses TRBV28 with TRBJ1-5; D gene ambiguous. This CDR3 spans 14 amino acids. CDR1 MDHEN and CDR2 SYDVKM come from the germline V gene. The ends were cut back, 6 bases at V and 3 bases at J, with 12 bases in the middle. Drawing the rest from reference TRBV28 and TRBJ1-5, the complete variable domain is DVKVTQSSRYLVKRTGEKVFLECVQDMDHENMFWYRQDPGLGLRLIYFSYDVKMKEKGDIPEGYSVSREKKERFSLILESASTNQTSMYLCASSPQVSNQPQHFGDGTRLSIL.

This clone was recorded once. The V gene is TRBV19, the J gene TRBJ2-1; possible D gene TRBD1, 6 bases. Between the trimmed V and J ends, which lost 1 base and 0 bases, there was a span of 10 bases. This CDR3 region has 16 residues. CDR1 and CDR2 (germline): LNHDA, SQIVND (reference sequence). This CDR3 is CASSIGGPSSYNEQFF. CDR3 DNA: TGTGCCAGTAGTATAGGGGGGCCGAGCTCCTACAATGAGCAGTTCTTC.

V gene TRBV7-2 combines with J gene TRBJ2-1; TRBD2 agrees at 8 bases. Trimming took 1 base from V and 8 from J; bases not matched to a gene: 7. The CDR3 runs 15 residues. Germline V gene lookup returns CDR1 SGHTA and CDR2 FQGNSA. The CDR3 nucleotides are TGTGCCAGCAGCTTAGTAGCGGGGTCTTCAGATGAGCAGTTCTTC. Its translation: CASSLVAGSSDEQFF.

The rearrangement uses TRBV7-2 and TRBJ1-4; TRBD1 is a possible D gene (6 bases). Looked up from germline, CDR1 is SGHTA and CDR2 is FQGNSA. V lost 5 bases to trimming and J lost 6 bases, with 16 bases between them. CDR3 length equals 15 residues. The CDR3 is CASSSYNRVDEKLFF. The CDR3 DNA reads TGTGCCAGCAGCAGTTACAACAGGGTTGATGAAAAACTGTTTTTT.

J is TRBJ2-1 and V is TRBV4-3; 12 bases line up with TRBD2. The CDR3 is 16 residues long. CDR1 and CDR2 from the germline V gene are LGHNA and YSLEER. V shed 1 base and J 5 bases; nucleotides not matched to a gene: 3. CDR3 coding DNA: TGCGCCAGCAGCCAAGTTCCTAGCGGGGGGGACAATGAGCAGTTCTTC. Translation: CASSQVPSGGDNEQFF.

Only a few counts were recorded for this clone. Other DNA sequences in the sample encode the same CDR3. The rearrangement joins TRBV2 to TRBJ1-1; D uncertain. Trimming took 3 bases from V and 1 from J, leaving 6 bases between them. The CDR3 sequence is 13 residues long. Germline V gene data show CDR1 as SNHLY and CDR2 as FYNNEI. The CDR3: CASSEQENTEAFF. DNA of the CDR3: TGTGCCAGCAGTGAGCAGGAGAACACTGAAGCTTTCTTT.

This clone was detected only once. Written as DNA, the CDR3 is TGTGCCAGCAGCATCCGGGACGGGAGTAACTATGGCTACACCTTC. Amino acid sequence: CASSIRDGSNYGYTF. The chain combines TRBV7-2 with TRBJ1-2; the D gene is possibly TRBD1 (5 bases). The CDR3 runs 15 residues. Germline-derived CDR1 and CDR2 are SGHTA and FQGNSA. V was cut by 5 bases and J by 1 base, with 14 bases left in between.

This chain joins TRBV3-1 (or the pseudogene TRBV3-2) and TRBJ1-2; D may be TRBD1 (5 bases). The CDR3 contains 16 residues. Between the trimmed V and J ends, which lost 4 bases and 2 bases, there was a span of 17 bases. The germline V gene has CDR1 LGHDT and CDR2 YNNKEL (reference sequence). CDR3: CASSLNSGAGNYGYTF. The CDR3 DNA is TGTGCCAGCAGCCTCAATAGCGGGGCAGGCAACTATGGCTACACCTTC.

This sequence joins TRBV7-3 and TRBJ2-3, with D tentatively TRBD2 (6 bases). The germline gives CDR1 SGHTA, CDR2 FQGTGA. The CDR3 sequence is 14 residues long. Trimming took off 0 bases at V and 4 bases at J, with 8 bases between the two ends. CDR3 region: CASSLTGGSDTQYF. CDR3 coding DNA: TGTGCCAGCAGCTTAACGGGGGGTTCAGATACGCAGTATTTT.

Here the CDR3 DNA reads TGCGCCAGCAGCCAATTCAGCGGGACAGGGAATTCACCCCTCCACTTT. This codes for CASSQFSGTGNSPLHF. The chain has TRBV4-1 and TRBJ1-6; 9 nucleotides agree with TRBD1. Losses at the gene ends were 2 bases for V and 7 bases for J; bases not matched to a gene: 6. Germline lookup yields CDR1 MGHRA and CDR2 YSYEKL. The CDR3 contains 16 residues.

This clone has more than one count but fewer than ten. CDR3: CATSAPGQSTDTQYF. The CDR3 region has the DNA TGTGCCACCAGTGCACCGGGACAGAGCACAGATACGCAGTATTTT. The chain employs TRBV24-1 and TRBJ2-3, with 7 bases lining up with TRBD1. After removal of 5 bases from V and 0 bases from J, the junction contained 4 bases not matched to a gene. This CDR3 contains 15 residues. In germline, CDR1 is KGHDR, CDR2 SFDVKD.